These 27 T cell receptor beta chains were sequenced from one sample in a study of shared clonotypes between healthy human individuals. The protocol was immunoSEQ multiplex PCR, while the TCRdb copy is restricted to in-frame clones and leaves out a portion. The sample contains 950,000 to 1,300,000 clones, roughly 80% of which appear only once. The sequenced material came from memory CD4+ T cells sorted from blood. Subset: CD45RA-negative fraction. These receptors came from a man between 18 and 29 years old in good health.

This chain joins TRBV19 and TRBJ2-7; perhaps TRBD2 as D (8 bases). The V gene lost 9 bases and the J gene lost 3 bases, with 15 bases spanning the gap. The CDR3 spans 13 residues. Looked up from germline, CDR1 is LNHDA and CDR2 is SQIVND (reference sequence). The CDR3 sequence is CASGGGQRYEQYF. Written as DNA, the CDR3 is TGTGCCAGCGGGGGGGGACAGCGCTACGAGCAGTACTTC.

CDR3 protein: CASSLSYGTGDSYEQYF. The CDR3 DNA reads TGTGCCAGCAGTTTATCCTACGGGACAGGTGATTCCTACGAGCAGTACTTC. V usage is TRBV28 and J usage is TRBJ2-7, with TRBD1 identical over 8 bases. V lost 1 base to trimming and J lost 1 base; unmatched junction nucleotides: 9. Germline V CDR1 and CDR2: MDHEN, SYDVKM. The CDR3 is made up of 17 amino acids. Filled out from reference TRBV28 and TRBJ2-7, the complete variable domain reads DVKVTQSSRYLVKRTGEKVFLECVQDMDHENMFWYRQDPGLGLRLIYFSYDVKMKEKGDIPEGYSVSREKKERFSLILESASTNQTSMYLCASSLSYGTGDSYEQYFGPGTRLTVT.

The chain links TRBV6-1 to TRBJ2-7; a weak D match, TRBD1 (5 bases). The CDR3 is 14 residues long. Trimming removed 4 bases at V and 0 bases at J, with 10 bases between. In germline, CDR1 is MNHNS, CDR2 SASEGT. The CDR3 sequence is CASSAKGDSYEQYF. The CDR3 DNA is TGTGCCAGCAGTGCGAAAGGGGACTCCTACGAGCAGTACTTC.

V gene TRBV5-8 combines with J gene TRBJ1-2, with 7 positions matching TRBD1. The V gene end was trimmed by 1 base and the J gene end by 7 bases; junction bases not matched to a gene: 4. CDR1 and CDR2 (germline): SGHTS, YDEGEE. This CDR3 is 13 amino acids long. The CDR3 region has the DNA TGTGCCAGCAGCTTGCAGACAGGGCTTGGCTACACCTTC. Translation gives CASSLQTGLGYTF. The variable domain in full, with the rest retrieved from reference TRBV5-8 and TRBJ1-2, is EAGVTQSPTHLIKTRGQQATLRCSPISGHTSVYWYQQALGLGLQFLLWYDEGEERNRGNFPPRFSGRQFPNYSSELNVNALELEDSALYLCASSLQTGLGYTFGSGTRLTVV.

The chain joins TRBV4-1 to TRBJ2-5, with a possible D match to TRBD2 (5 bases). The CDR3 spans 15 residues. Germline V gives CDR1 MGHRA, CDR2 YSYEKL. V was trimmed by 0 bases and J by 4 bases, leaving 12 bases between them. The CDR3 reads CASSQERAGSETQYF. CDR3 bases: TGCGCCAGCAGCCAAGAAAGGGCGGGTTCAGAGACCCAGTACTTC.

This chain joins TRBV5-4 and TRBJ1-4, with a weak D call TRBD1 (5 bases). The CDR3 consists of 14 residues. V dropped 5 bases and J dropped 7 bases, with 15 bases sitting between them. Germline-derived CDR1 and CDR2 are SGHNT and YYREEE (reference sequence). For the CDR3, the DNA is TGTGCCAGCAGTTTCTTAGGGGAGAGTGAAAAACTGTTTTTT. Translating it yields CASSFLGESEKLFF.

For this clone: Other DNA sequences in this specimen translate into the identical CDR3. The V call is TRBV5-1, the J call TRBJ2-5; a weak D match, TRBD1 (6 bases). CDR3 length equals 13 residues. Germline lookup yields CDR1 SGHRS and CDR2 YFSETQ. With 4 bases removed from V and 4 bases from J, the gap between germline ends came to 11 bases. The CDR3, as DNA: TGCGCCAGCAGCCCGGGACATCGAGAGACCCAGTACTTC. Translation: CASSPGHRETQYF. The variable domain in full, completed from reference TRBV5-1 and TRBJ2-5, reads KAGVTQTPRYLIKTRGQQVTLSCSPISGHRSVSWYQQTPGQGLQFLFEYFSETQRNKGNFPGRFSGRQFSNSRSEMNVSTLELGDSALYLCASSPGHRETQYFGPGTRLLVL.

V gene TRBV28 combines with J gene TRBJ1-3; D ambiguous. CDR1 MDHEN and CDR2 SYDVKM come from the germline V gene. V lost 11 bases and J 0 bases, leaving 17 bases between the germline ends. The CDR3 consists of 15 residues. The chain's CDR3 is CAVISPLSSGNTIYF. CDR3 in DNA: TGTGCCGTTATAAGCCCCCTAAGCTCTGGAAACACCATATATTTT.

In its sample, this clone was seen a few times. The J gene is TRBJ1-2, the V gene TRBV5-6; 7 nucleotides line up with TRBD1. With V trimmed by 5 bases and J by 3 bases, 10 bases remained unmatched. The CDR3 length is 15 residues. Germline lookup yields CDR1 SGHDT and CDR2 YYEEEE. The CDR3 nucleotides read TGTGCCAGCAGTTCCGAACGCGACAGGGACTATGGCTACACCTTC. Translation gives CASSSERDRDYGYTF.

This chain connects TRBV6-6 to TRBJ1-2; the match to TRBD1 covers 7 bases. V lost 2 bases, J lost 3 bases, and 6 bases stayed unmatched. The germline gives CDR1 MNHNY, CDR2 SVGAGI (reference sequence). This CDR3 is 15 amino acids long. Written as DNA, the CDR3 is TGTGCCAGCAGTTACATGAGGGGGCGCGACTATGGCTACACCTTC. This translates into CASSYMRGRDYGYTF.

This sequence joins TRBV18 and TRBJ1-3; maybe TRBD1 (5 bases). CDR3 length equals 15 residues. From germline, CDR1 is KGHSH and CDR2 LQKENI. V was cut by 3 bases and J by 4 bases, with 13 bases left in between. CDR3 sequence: CASSPRDGLGNTIYF. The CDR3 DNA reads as TGTGCCAGCTCACCGCGGGACGGATTGGGAAACACCATATATTTT.

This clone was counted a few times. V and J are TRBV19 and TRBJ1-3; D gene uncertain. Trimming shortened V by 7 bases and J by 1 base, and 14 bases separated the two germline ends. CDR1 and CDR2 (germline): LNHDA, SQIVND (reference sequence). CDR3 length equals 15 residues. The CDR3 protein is CASTLNWGSGNTIYF. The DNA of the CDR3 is TGTGCCAGTACTCTGAACTGGGGATCTGGAAACACCATATATTTT.

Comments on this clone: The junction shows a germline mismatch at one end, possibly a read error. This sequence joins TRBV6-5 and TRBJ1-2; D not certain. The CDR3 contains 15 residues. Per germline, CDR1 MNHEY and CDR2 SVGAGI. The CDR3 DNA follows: TGTGCCAGCAGCTACTCGGGAGGCCATAGCAATGGCTACACCTTC. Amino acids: CASSYSGGHSNGYTF.

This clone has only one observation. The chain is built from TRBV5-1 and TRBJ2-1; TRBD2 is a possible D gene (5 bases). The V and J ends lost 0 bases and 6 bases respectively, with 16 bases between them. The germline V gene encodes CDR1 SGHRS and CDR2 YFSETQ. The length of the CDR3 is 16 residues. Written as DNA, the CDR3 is TGCGCCAGCAGCTTGGCCTTGGAGCGGAGTACCAATGAGCAGTTCTTC. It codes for CASSLALERSTNEQFF. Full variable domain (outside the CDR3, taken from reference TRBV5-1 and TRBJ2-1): KAGVTQTPRYLIKTRGQQVTLSCSPISGHRSVSWYQQTPGQGLQFLFEYFSETQRNKGNFPGRFSGRQFSNSRSEMNVSTLELGDSALYLCASSLALERSTNEQFFGPGTRLTVL.

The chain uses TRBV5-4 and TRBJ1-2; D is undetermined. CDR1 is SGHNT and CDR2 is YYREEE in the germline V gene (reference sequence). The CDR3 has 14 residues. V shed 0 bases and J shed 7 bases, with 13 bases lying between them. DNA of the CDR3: TGTGCCAGCAGCTTGGAGTCTAATTCGGGTGGCTACACCTTC. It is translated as CASSLESNSGGYTF.

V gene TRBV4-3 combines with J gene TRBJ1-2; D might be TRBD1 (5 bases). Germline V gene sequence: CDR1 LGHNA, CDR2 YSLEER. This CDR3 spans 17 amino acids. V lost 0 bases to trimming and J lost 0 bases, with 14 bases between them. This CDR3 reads CASSQDRGSASNYGYTF. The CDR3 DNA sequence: TGCGCCAGCAGCCAAGATCGGGGCAGTGCCTCTAACTATGGCTACACCTTC.

CDR3 region: CASSKRLGTGGDEQFF. As DNA, the CDR3 is TGTGCCAGTAGTAAACGATTGGGAACAGGTGGGGATGAGCAGTTCTTC. This sequence joins TRBV19 and TRBJ2-1, with a weak D call TRBD1 (5 bases). CDR1 and CDR2 from the germline V gene are LNHDA and SQIVND (reference sequence). This CDR3 comprises 16 residues. V dropped 4 bases and J dropped 8 bases, with 21 bases sitting between them. Full variable domain (remainder filled in from reference TRBV19 and TRBJ2-1): DGGITQSPKYLFRKEGQNVTLSCEQNLNHDAMYWYRQDPGQGLRLIYYSQIVNDFQKGDIAEGYSVSREKKESFPLTVTSAQKNPTAFYLCASSKRLGTGGDEQFFGPGTRLTVL.

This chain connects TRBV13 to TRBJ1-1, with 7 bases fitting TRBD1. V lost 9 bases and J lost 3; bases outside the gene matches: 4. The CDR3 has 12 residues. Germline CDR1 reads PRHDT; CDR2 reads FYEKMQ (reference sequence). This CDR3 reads CASRQGDTEAFF. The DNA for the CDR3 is TGTGCCAGTAGACAGGGCGACACTGAAGCTTTCTTT.

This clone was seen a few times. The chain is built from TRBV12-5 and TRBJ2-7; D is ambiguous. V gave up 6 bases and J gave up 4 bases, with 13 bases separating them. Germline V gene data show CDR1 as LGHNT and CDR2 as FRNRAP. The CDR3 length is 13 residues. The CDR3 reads CASGHRCVYEQYF. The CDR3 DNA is TGTGCTAGTGGACATAGATGTGTTTACGAGCAGTACTTC.

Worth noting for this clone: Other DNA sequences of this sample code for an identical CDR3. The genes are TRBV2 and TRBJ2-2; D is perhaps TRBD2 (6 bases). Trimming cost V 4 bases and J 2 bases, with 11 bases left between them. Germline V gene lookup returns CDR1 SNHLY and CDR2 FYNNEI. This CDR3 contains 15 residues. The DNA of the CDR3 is TGTGCCAGCAGTGGGAGGGGCAGAAACACCGGGGAGCTGTTTTTT. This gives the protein CASSGRGRNTGELFF. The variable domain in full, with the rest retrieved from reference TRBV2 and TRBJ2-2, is EPEVTQTPSHQVTQMGQEVILRCVPISNHLYFYWYRQILGQKVEFLVSFYNNEISEKSEIFDDQFSVERPDGSNFTLKIRSTKLEDSAMYFCASSGRGRNTGELFFGEGSRLTVL.

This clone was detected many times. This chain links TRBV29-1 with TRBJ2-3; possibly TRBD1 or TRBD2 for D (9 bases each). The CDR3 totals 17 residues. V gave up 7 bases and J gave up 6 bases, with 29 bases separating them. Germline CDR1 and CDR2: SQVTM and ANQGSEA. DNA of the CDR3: TGCAGCGCTCCGGGACAGGGATCTTTGGCGGGAGGGGATACGCAGTATTTT. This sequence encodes CSAPGQGSLAGGDTQYF.

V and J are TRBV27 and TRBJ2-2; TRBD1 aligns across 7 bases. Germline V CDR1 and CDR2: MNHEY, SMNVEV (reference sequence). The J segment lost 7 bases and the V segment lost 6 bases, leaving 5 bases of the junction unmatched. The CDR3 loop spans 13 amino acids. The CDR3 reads CASREQGVGELFF. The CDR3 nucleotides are TGTGCCAGCAGAGAGCAGGGGGTCGGGGAGCTGTTTTTT.

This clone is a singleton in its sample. The CDR3 spells CASSTGYNTGELFF. CDR3 in DNA: TGTGCCAGCAGCACGGGATACAACACCGGGGAGCTGTTTTTT. V gene TRBV14 combines with J gene TRBJ2-2; TRBD2 is a possible D gene (5 bases). CDR1 and CDR2 from the germline V gene are SGHDN and FVKESK. Trimming stripped 5 bases from V and 2 bases from J, with 9 bases between. CDR3 length: 14 residues.

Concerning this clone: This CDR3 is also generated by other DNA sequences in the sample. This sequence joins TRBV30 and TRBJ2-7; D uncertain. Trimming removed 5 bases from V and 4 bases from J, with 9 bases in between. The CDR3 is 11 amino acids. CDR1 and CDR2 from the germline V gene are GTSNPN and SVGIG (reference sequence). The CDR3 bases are TGTGCCTGGTCAGGTCAATACGAGCAGTACTTC. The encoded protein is CAWSGQYEQYF.

The CDR3 DNA follows: TGTGCCAGCAGCCAATATTTTACAGGGCCCGGGGAGCTGTTTTTT. Translated, it gives CASSQYFTGPGELFF. This chain links TRBV11-3 with TRBJ2-2; a possible D gene is TRBD1 (6 bases). Germline CDR1 SGHNT, CDR2 YENEEA. The CDR3 length is 15 residues. Trimming shortened V by 5 bases and J by 6 bases, and 16 bases separated the two germline ends.

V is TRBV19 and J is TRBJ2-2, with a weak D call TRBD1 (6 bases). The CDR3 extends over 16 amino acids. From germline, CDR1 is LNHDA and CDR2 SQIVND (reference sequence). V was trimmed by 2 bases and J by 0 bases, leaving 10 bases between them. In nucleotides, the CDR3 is TGTGCCAGTAGTATACGGCAGGGGACGAACACCGGGGAGCTGTTTTTT. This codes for CASSIRQGTNTGELFF.

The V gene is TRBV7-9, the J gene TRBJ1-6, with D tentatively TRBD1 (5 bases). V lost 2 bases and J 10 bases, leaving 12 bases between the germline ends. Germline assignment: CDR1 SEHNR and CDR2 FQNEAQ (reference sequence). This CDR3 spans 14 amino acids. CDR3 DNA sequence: TGTGCCAGCAGCTTAAGTCAGGGTTTATCACCCCTCCACTTT. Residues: CASSLSQGLSPLHF.